One sample yielded the 15 T cell receptor beta chains listed below, sequenced in a study of blood T cells in healthy people across ages. The authors ran a second PCR of about 7 to 12 cycles using a sample-barcoded 5' primer and a J-beta primer mix. From the 5' RACE reads, TCRdb called clonotypes with MiXCR, one entry per CDR3 protein. The table includes around 940,000 distinct CDR3 sequences, just over 50% detected once. The sequencing sample was made of blood. Receptor source: a woman aged 55-69 years in good health.

In this sample, this clonotype turned up once. One end of the junction varies from germline; a read error may be responsible. J is TRBJ2-7 and V is TRBV7-8, with D possibly TRBD2 on 6 matching bases. The CDR3 runs 17 residues. Per germline, CDR1 SGHVS and CDR2 FQNEAQ. Here the CDR3 reads CANSPYGGTVLSYEQYF. CDR3 sequence (DNA): TGTGCCAACAGCCCCTATGGCGGGACTGTTCTTTCCTACGAGCAGTACTTC.

The gene calls are TRBV7-2 and TRBJ1-1, with 8 nucleotides matching TRBD1. J gave up 1 base and V 5 bases, and 6 bases lay outside the gene matches. Germline CDR1 and CDR2: SGHTA and FQGNSA. The CDR3 runs to 15 residues. The CDR3, as DNA: TGTGCCAGCAGCAAGAGACAGGGGACGAACACTGAAGCTTTCTTT. Protein: CASSKRQGTNTEAFF.

The V and J genes are TRBV6-1 and TRBJ2-3; possibly TRBD1 for D (6 bases). The V gene's germline CDR1 is MNHNS and CDR2 SASEGT. Between the trimmed V and J ends, which lost 8 bases and 6 bases, there was a span of 15 bases. The CDR3 has 13 amino acids. The CDR3 region is CASEGDLIDTQYF. CDR3 nucleotides: TGTGCCAGCGAGGGGGACCTCATTGATACGCAGTATTTT.

The chain recombines TRBV20-1 with TRBJ1-2; no clear D. V was pared by 0 bases and J by 8 bases, with 13 bases between. The germline gives CDR1 DFQATT, CDR2 SNEGSKA (reference sequence). The CDR3 has 13 residues. CDR3 coding DNA: TGCAGTGCTAGAGAGTTCCGGGAAACAGGCTACACCTTC. It yields the protein CSAREFRETGYTF.

This clonotype was picked up a small number of times. J is TRBJ2-7 and V is TRBV11-1, with TRBD1 matching over 9 bases. The J call may be incorrect, as the DNA end agrees better with TRBJ2-5. The CDR3 is made up of 15 amino acids. Germline V lookup: CDR1 SGHAT, CDR2 FQDESV (reference sequence). The CDR3 spells CASSDPLGQGETQYF. In nucleotides, the CDR3 is TGTGCCAGCAGCGACCCCCTAGGACAGGGGGAGACCCAGTACTTC.

The chain couples TRBV29-1 to TRBJ2-3; D possibly corresponds to TRBD1 (6 bases). The length of the CDR3 is 14 residues. The germline V and J ends were trimmed by 5 bases and 2 bases, with 14 bases remaining between them. CDR1 SQVTM and CDR2 ANQGSEA come from the germline V gene. CDR3 in DNA: TGCAGCGTTCAAGGGCAGGGGAACACAGATACGCAGTATTTT. This sequence encodes CSVQGQGNTDTQYF.

The chain uses TRBV29-1 and TRBJ1-1; D is unresolved. The CDR3 extends over 13 amino acids. The germline V gene encodes CDR1 SQVTM and CDR2 ANQGSEA. Here the CDR3 reads CGPRSLGNTEAFF. The CDR3 DNA reads as TGCGGCCCCCGGAGTTTGGGGAACACTGAAGCTTTCTTT.

Here the CDR3 reads CSASGTSGVTTYEQYF. The CDR3 DNA reads as TGCAGTGCTAGCGGGACTAGCGGGGTTACTACCTACGAGCAGTACTTC. This chain uses TRBV20-1 with TRBJ2-7; 13 bases are a match to TRBD2. The CDR3 spans 16 residues. CDR1 DFQATT and CDR2 SNEGSKA come from the germline V gene (reference sequence). The ends lost 3 bases at V and 2 bases at J; junction bases unmatched: 7.

This rearrangement joins TRBV6-2 or TRBV6-3 to TRBJ2-5, with 7 nucleotides matching TRBD1. The CDR3 totals 15 residues. With V trimmed by 5 bases and J by 3 bases, 9 bases remained unmatched. Germline V gives CDR1 MNHEY, CDR2 SVGEGT. The CDR3 region has the DNA TGTGCCAGCAGTCGTGGGGACAGCGACAAAGAGACCCAGTACTTC. The encoded protein is CASSRGDSDKETQYF.

V usage is TRBV28 and J usage is TRBJ2-1; no firm D call. Trimming removed 3 bases at V and 2 bases at J, with 17 bases between. The CDR3 has 17 amino acids. Germline CDR1 reads MDHEN; CDR2 reads SYDVKM. The CDR3 nucleotides are TGTGCCAGCAGTTTCCCGGCGCCGGGCAGAACCTACAATGAGCAGTTCTTC. Protein sequence: CASSFPAPGRTYNEQFF. The full variable domain, rest sourced from reference TRBV28 and TRBJ2-1, is DVKVTQSSRYLVKRTGEKVFLECVQDMDHENMFWYRQDPGLGLRLIYFSYDVKMKEKGDIPEGYSVSREKKERFSLILESASTNQTSMYLCASSFPAPGRTYNEQFFGPGTRLTVL.

The gene calls are TRBV11-2 and TRBJ2-5; D unresolved. The J call could be wrong; TRBJ2-7 is a better fit for the DNA end. The germline CDR1 and CDR2 sequences are SGHAT and FQNNGV. CDR3 length: 13 residues. CDR3 region: CASSLVSTGEQYF. In DNA form, the CDR3 reads TGTGCCAGCAGCTTAGTGTCGACGGGCGAGCAGTACTTC.

CDR3 region: CASSPASGPYEQYF. The CDR3 nucleotides are TGTGCCAGCTCACCTGCTAGCGGCCCCTACGAGCAGTACTTC. The chain links TRBV18 to TRBJ2-7, with 7 bases identical to TRBD2. The germline V gene has CDR1 KGHSH and CDR2 LQKENI. The CDR3 runs 14 residues. Trimming cost V 3 bases and J 2 bases; bases outside gene matches: 4.

CDR3: CASSQGTRVVEKLFF. The CDR3 DNA reads as TGCGCCAGCAGCCAAGGGACAAGGGTTGTTGAAAAACTGTTTTTT. V usage is TRBV4-3 and J usage is TRBJ1-4; a possible D gene is TRBD1 (5 bases). CDR1 and CDR2 (germline): LGHNA, YSLEER. The CDR3 runs 15 residues. Trimming removed 1 base from V and 7 bases from J, with 13 bases in between.

The chain carries TRBV4-2 and TRBJ1-2, with D perhaps TRBD1 (5 bases). The germline V and J ends were trimmed by 0 bases and 3 bases, with 8 bases remaining between them. Germline V gene sequence: CDR1 LGHNA, CDR2 YNFKEQ. The CDR3 extends over 14 amino acids. The CDR3 nucleotides are TGTGCCAGCAGCCAAGAACAGGTATACTATGGCTACACCTTC. Encoded protein: CASSQEQVYYGYTF.

The chain employs TRBV3-1 and TRBJ2-4, with TRBD2 matching over 9 bases. The J call is uncertain, as TRBJ2-5 better fits the DNA end. Germline loops: CDR1 LGHDT, CDR2 YNNKEL (reference sequence). CDR3 length equals 17 residues. In DNA, the CDR3 is TGTGCCAGCAGCCAAGAGTCTAGCGGGATTTTCCGAGAGACCCAGTACTTC. It yields the protein CASSQESSGIFRETQYF.